This TCR beta chain was identified during a study of vaccination and CD4 T cells after COVID-19. Study at large: In the control cultures, a CEFX pool, an HIV-1 Nef pool, or no peptide was supplied.

This clonotype was seen just once. What it recognizes is unknown. Germline is not matched at one junction end, which may reflect a read error. The CDR3 has 14 amino acids. Germline V gene data show CDR1 as SGHTA and CDR2 as FQGNSA. Researchers used the Oncomine TCR Beta short-read assay to sequence DNA from cultured CD4+ T cells. In TCRdb, the PCR reads were re-called with MiXCR into one record per CDR3 protein. The sample comprises about 13,000 distinct CDR3 sequences, around 40% of which are singletons, and 7.5% to 9.5% rests with the top ten. Treatment reported: approximately nine-day PBMC culture with coronavirus spike peptide pools or control peptides (ViraFEST assay).

The receptor comes from a human donor who had recovered from COVID-19. The chain combines TRBV7-2 with TRBJ2-3, with 8 positions matching TRBD2. Sequenced material: CD4+ T cells from blood, cultured in vitro, taken after SARS-CoV-2 vaccination. CDR3 DNA: TGTGCCAGCAGCCGCGGACTAGCCGCAGATACGCGGTATTTT. It translates to CASSRGLAADTRYF.